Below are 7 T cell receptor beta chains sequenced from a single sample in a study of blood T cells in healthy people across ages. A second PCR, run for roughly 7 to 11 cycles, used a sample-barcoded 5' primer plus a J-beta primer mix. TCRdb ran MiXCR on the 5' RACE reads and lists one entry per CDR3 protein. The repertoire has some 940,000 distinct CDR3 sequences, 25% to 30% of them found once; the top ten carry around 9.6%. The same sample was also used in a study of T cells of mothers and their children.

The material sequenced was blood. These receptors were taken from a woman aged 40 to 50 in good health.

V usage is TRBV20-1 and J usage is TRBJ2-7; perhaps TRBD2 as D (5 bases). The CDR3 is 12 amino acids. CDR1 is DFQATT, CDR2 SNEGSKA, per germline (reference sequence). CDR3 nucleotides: TGCAGGGCTGCTTCAGTGGGAGAGACTCAGTACTTC. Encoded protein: CRAASVGETQYF.

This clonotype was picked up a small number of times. The CDR3: CASSQQPNTEAFF. As DNA, the CDR3 is TGTGCCAGCAGCCAGCAACCGAACACTGAAGCTTTCTTT. The V gene is TRBV14, the J gene TRBJ1-1, with D unresolved. Trimming took off 3 bases at V and 1 base at J, with 6 bases between the two ends. Germline loops: CDR1 SGHDN, CDR2 FVKESK. The CDR3 has 13 amino acids.

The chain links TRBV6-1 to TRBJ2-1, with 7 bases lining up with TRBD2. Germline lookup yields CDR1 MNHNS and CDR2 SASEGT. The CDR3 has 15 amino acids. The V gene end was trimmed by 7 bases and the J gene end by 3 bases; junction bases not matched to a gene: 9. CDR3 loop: CASTEGLFDYNEQFF. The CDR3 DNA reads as TGTGCCAGCACAGAGGGACTATTCGACTACAATGAGCAGTTCTTC.

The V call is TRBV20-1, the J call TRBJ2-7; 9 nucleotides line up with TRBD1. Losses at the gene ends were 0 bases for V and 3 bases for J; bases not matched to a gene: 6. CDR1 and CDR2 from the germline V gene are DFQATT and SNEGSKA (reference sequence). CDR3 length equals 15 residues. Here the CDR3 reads CSARDSRTGDYEQYF. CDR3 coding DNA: TGCAGTGCTAGAGATTCCCGGACAGGGGACTACGAGCAGTACTTC.

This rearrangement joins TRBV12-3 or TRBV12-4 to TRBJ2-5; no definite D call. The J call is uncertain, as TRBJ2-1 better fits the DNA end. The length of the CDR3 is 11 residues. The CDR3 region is CASSPQETQFF. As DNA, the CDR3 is TGTGCCAGCAGTCCCCAAGAGACCCAGTTCTTC.

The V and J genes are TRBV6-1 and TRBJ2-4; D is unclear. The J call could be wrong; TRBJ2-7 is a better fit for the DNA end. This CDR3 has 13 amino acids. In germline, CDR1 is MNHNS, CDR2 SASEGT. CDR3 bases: TGTGCCAGCAGTAGGGCAGGCCCGCTCGAGCAGTACTTC. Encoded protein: CASSRAGPLEQYF.

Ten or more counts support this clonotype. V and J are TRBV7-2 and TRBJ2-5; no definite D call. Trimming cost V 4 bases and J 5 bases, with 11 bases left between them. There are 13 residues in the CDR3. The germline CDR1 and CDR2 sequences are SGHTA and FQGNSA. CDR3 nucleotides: TGTGCCAGCAGCTACGTATATGGCGAGACCCAGTACTTC. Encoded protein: CASSYVYGETQYF.